A single sample is the source of the 13 T cell receptor beta chains below, sequenced in a study of CD8+ T cells in alopecia areata (dated by TCRdb to the late 2010s). Receptors were amplified or captured by the immunoSEQ multiplex PCR assay. RNA was extracted from all samples and reverse transcribed into cDNA as template for TCR sequencing. TCRdb limited this immuneACCESS table to in-frame rearrangements with V and J called. A share of clones is missing; checked studies link under half to unresolved V genes, and the rest is unexplained. This sample has 130,000 to 150,000 clones in its table, and 47% of those were observed once. The ten most abundant clones make up roughly 7.5% of the sample. The material sequenced was CD4+ T cells sorted from blood. The receptors were sampled from a human donor with alopecia areata.

This clone turned up a few times. This chain connects TRBV7-9 to TRBJ2-1; the match to TRBD2 covers 8 bases. From germline, CDR1 is SEHNR and CDR2 FQNEAQ (reference sequence). J was trimmed by 6 bases and V by 1 base; bases with no gene match: 2. The length of the CDR3 is 14 residues. CDR3 protein: CASSLGLAGNEQFF. CDR3 in DNA: TGTGCCAGCAGCTTAGGGCTAGCGGGCAATGAGCAGTTCTTC.

CDR3 sequence (DNA): TGCGCCAGCAGCAGGGGACTCGGTGCGGGGCAGTACTTC. Translation gives CASSRGLGAGQYF. This chain connects TRBV5-1 to TRBJ2-7; D is possibly TRBD2 (6 bases). The CDR3 contains 13 residues. Between the trimmed V and J ends, which lost 4 bases and 9 bases, there was a span of 17 bases. Germline loops: CDR1 SGHRS, CDR2 YFSETQ.

This sequence joins TRBV29-1 and TRBJ2-5; possible D gene TRBD2, 6 bases. This CDR3 contains 14 residues. Trimming stripped 2 bases from V and 0 bases from J, with 10 bases between. The germline CDR1 and CDR2 sequences are SQVTM and ANQGSEA. CDR3 sequence: CSVELADHQETQYF. CDR3 nucleotides: TGCAGCGTTGAATTAGCGGACCACCAAGAGACCCAGTACTTC.

A few counts support this clone. This chain links TRBV15 with TRBJ2-1, with D hard to call. V shed 0 bases and J shed 1 base, with 16 bases lying between them. This CDR3 spans 18 amino acids. CDR1 LNHNV and CDR2 YYDKDF come from the germline V gene (reference sequence). CDR3 sequence: CATSREVIGFGSYNEQFF. The CDR3 coding sequence is TGTGCCACCAGCAGAGAAGTTATAGGGTTTGGGTCCTACAATGAGCAGTTCTTC. Variable domain in full (rest from reference TRBV15 and TRBJ2-1): DAMVIQNPRYQVTQFGKPVTLSCSQTLNHNVMYWYQQKSSQAPKLLFHYYDKDFNNEADTPDNFQSRRPNTSFCFLDIRSPGLGDTAMYLCATSREVIGFGSYNEQFFGPGTRLTVL.

J is TRBJ2-1 and V is TRBV5-1; D unclear. CDR3 length equals 16 residues. Per the germline V gene, CDR1 is SGHRS and CDR2 is YFSETQ. Trimming removed 5 bases from V and 9 bases from J, with 24 bases in between. CDR3 in amino acids: CASRLPERGMVGEQFF. DNA for the CDR3: TGCGCCAGCAGACTCCCGGAGAGAGGCATGGTTGGTGAGCAGTTCTTC.

V usage is TRBV11-2 and J usage is TRBJ2-2; D is undetermined. In germline, CDR1 is SGHAT, CDR2 FQNNGV. The CDR3 totals 12 residues. V was cut by 5 bases and J by 8 bases, with 9 bases left in between. The CDR3 DNA reads TGTGCCAGCAGCCACGGTAGAGGGGAGCTGTTTTTT. The encoded protein is CASSHGRGELFF.

In this sample, this clone turned up a few times. At one of its ends the junction is not consistent with the germline gene, which may arise from a read error. This chain uses TRBV28 with TRBJ2-3; TRBD2 agrees at 11 bases. Germline-derived CDR1 and CDR2 are MDHEN and SYDVKM. The CDR3 runs 16 residues. CDR3 loop: CASSLWTSGSTDTQYF. For the CDR3, the DNA is TGTGCCAGCAGTCTATGGACTAGCGGGAGCACAGATACGCAGTATTTT.

The chain has TRBV5-1 and TRBJ2-3; D unclear. The V end lost 4 bases, the J end lost 1 base, and 7 bases lay between the germline ends. From germline, CDR1 is SGHRS and CDR2 YFSETQ. The CDR3 is 13 amino acids. CDR3 bases: TGCGCCAGCAGCCTACTGGGCACAGATACGCAGTATTTT. Amino acids: CASSLLGTDTQYF.

A remark on this clone: At the DNA level, this CDR3 is encoded by other sequences in the same sample as well. The chain couples TRBV29-1 to TRBJ1-5, with D unclear. The V gene lost 4 bases and the J gene lost 4 bases, with 8 bases spanning the gap. The germline gives CDR1 SQVTM, CDR2 ANQGSEA. The CDR3 runs to 12 residues. CDR3 nucleotide sequence: TGCAGCGTTGGAGGAGGGAATCAGCCCCAGCATTTT. It is translated as CSVGGGNQPQHF.

This clone appeared a few times. The rearrangement uses TRBV18 and TRBJ1-1; the D gene is possibly TRBD1 (5 bases). This CDR3 contains 13 residues. Germline V gene lookup returns CDR1 KGHSH and CDR2 LQKENI. The germline V and J ends were trimmed by 3 bases and 7 bases, with 12 bases remaining between them. CDR3 protein: CASSPLGQDEAFF. As DNA, the CDR3 is TGTGCCAGCTCACCCTTGGGGCAGGATGAAGCTTTCTTT.

The chain is built from TRBV30 and TRBJ2-7; 8 bases agree with TRBD1. CDR1 and CDR2 from the germline V gene are GTSNPN and SVGIG (reference sequence). The CDR3 totals 11 residues. V shed 5 bases and J 9 bases; nucleotides not matched to a gene: 6. The CDR3 loop reads CAWGQGLVQYF. The DNA of the CDR3 is TGTGCCTGGGGACAGGGTCTCGTGCAGTACTTC.

This clone has a handful of counts. The chain couples TRBV6-1 to TRBJ2-1; 8 nucleotides line up with TRBD2. This CDR3 is built from 15 residues. V dropped 5 bases and J dropped 9; count of bases not matched to a gene: 12. Germline-derived CDR1 and CDR2 are MNHNS and SASEGT. CDR3 sequence reads: CASSWGSGRGGEQFF. CDR3 DNA: TGTGCCAGCAGTTGGGGGAGCGGGAGAGGAGGTGAGCAGTTCTTC.

This clone is a singleton in its sample. The chain's CDR3 is CASSLPGQGKHEQFF. Here the CDR3 DNA reads TGTGCCAGCAGCTTACCGGGACAGGGGAAGCATGAGCAGTTCTTC. V gene TRBV5-6 combines with J gene TRBJ2-1, with 10 bases that match TRBD1. CDR3 size: 15 residues. Germline assignment: CDR1 SGHDT and CDR2 YYEEEE. V trimming: 2 bases; J trimming: 8 bases; junction bases outside the gene matches: 7. The variable domain in full, completed from reference TRBV5-6 and TRBJ2-1, reads DAGVTQSPTHLIKTRGQQVTLRCSPKSGHDTVSWYQQALGQGPQFIFQYYEEEERQRGNFPDRFSGHQFPNYSSELNVNALLLGDSALYLCASSLPGQGKHEQFFGPGTRLTVL.